This entry features one TCR beta chain sequence. Each CDR3 protein gets one entry after TCRdb re-called the 5' RACE reads with MiXCR. The table includes roughly 200,000 distinct CDR3 sequences, around 13% detected once. This CDR3 comprises 13 residues. Germline assignment: CDR1 MNHEY and CDR2 SMNVEV (reference sequence). Trimming stripped 5 bases from V and 0 bases from J, with 8 bases between. The sample belongs to a study of CD8 T cells in ankylosing spondylitis. Sequencing was carried out using blood, either unsorted or a sorted T cell fraction (not recorded which). This chain uses TRBV27 with TRBJ2-7, with no clear D. The TCR originated in a male donor with ankylosing spondylitis or in good health (not recorded which). The CDR3: CASSVGRSYEQYF. DNA of the CDR3: TGTGCCAGCAGTGTCGGACGCTCCTACGAGCAGTACTTC.